This TCR beta chain was recovered during a study of neurological immune-mediated disorders (dated by TCRdb to the late 2010s). Notes on the research overall: Among the 35 or so multiple sclerosis patients, relapsing-remitting MS was present in around 31 and secondary progressive MS was present in 3. Peripheral blood TCR-beta repertoires from HTLV-I-associated myelopathy (HAM/TSP) patients, multiple sclerosis patients and healthy controls were compared by UMI-based sequencing. Longitudinal samples, technical triplicates and paired sorted CD4+ and CD8+ T-cell subsets, alongside PBMC samples, were included among the 90 to 130 TCR-beta libraries. The cohort included some 68 subjects: roughly 14 with HAM/TSP, about 34 with multiple sclerosis, and around 20 healthy controls. On the study overall, not on this receptor specifically: TCR clonal expansion was highest in HAM/TSP patients and lowest in MS patients, with MS patients falling below even healthy controls. Repertoires from 18 of 34 MS patients were grouped by phylogenetic analysis into a cluster of related CDR3 sequences, suggesting a possible repertoire-level signature. The MS cluster was not associated with any clinical or MRI features, and the authors stated that larger cohorts are needed. Across subjects, expanded clones never shared an identical CDR3 amino acid sequence, which suggests that the TCR-beta repertoires in every group were private.

This clonotype was found many times. Its recognized antigen is unknown. The sample holds no much larger clone one base away, and base qualities are not on file. Based on the germline V gene, the CDR1 and CDR2 sequences are MGHRA and YSYEKL. The CDR3 sequence holds 16 residues, the cysteine and phenylalanine included. The entry retains the CDR3 DNA only, 48 bases that are in frame from base 1. V has 0 bases trimmed and J has 5 bases trimmed; junction bases matching no gene number 7. cDNA synthesis used template-switch 5'RACE with a primer carrying a 10-nucleotide random unique molecular identifier tagging each TCR transcript. Each sequencing run produced over 190 million TCR-beta sequences covering 15-18 subjects. The RNeasy kit was used to extract total RNA. The KAPA Real-time Library Amplification kit was used to amplify TCR-beta VDJ regions with primers targeting the TCR constant region and the 5'RACE anchor. A first PCR added sample indexes and Illumina adaptors, and a second PCR then raised library yield. The roughly 650 bp TCR product was size-selected on a 2% E-gel SizeSelection system after Ampure bead purification. Before pooling, libraries had their quality checked on a Bioanalyzer, their concentration measured with Qubit, and their quantity determined with the Kapa Library Quantification kit. An Illumina HiSeq 2500 was used to sequence the libraries paired-end at 2 x 150 bp. To increase sequence diversity, roughly 24-30% phiX was spiked into each library pool. The source study handled its data this way. Quality-filtered reads were processed with the UMI-based MiGEC pipeline, which removed over 80% of raw TCR sequences during error correction. IMGT germline references were used for aligning VDJ genes, and each clonotype was defined as a unique CDR3 amino acid sequence together with its V-J genes. Clonal expansion, Shannon diversity and CDR3 relatedness were evaluated with VDJtools (CalcPairwiseDistances, ClusterSamples), while phylogenetic trees were built in CLCbio workbench. Expanded clones were defined as having at least 8 unique UMIs, based on coefficient-of-variation modelling across technical triplicates. TCRdb ran its own pipeline on the public reads, namely fastp trimming at Q25 and MiXCR clone calling, and kept in-frame beta chains. When rows share a CDR3 protein, they turn into one entry using the most common DNA and genes. The V and J calls were not made by the authors but by TCRdb's processing. The sample table records 60,000 to 85,000 distinct CDR3 sequences; 4% to 6% of these occur just once. The ten largest make up around 7.2% of the sample.

Libraries from unsorted PBMCs were made from 2 million PBMCs kept in RNAlater at -80 degrees C until RNA extraction. The multiple sclerosis patients were enrolled in a US clinical protocol that used magnetic resonance imaging to evaluate disease progression. PBMCs were separated from peripheral blood using Ficoll-Hypaque density gradient centrifugation and then cryopreserved in liquid nitrogen. Sequencing was performed on PBMCs. The rearrangement combines TRBV4-1 with TRBJ1-2, with 9 junctional bases fitting TRBD1. The receptor comes from a man between 18 and 35 years old with multiple sclerosis. The CDR3 corresponds to CASSQDLGDRVYGYTF. The sequence in DNA is TGCGCCAGCAGCCAAGATCTTGGGGACAGGGTTTATGGCTACACCTTC.